This T cell receptor beta chain was captured by sequencing in a study of beta chain features in type 1 diabetes. All of the sorted populations showed purity greater than 98%. V was trimmed by 0 bases and J by 7 bases, leaving 17 bases between them. CDR3 length: 16 residues. The germline V gene encodes CDR1 SGHAT and CDR2 FQDESV (reference sequence). Expressed TCRB transcripts were sequenced because the isolated RNA had all been reverse transcribed beforehand. Profiled with immunoSEQ multiplex PCR; TCRdb holds only in-frame clones, not every one. Among 450,000 to 600,000 clones listed, 25% to 35% were seen once.

The sample consisted of naive CD4+ T cells from blood. The receptor's source is a man aged 18-30 years in good health. This chain uses TRBV11-1 with TRBJ2-3; no reliable D call. The CDR3 sequence is CASSLASGLMGNTQYF. The CDR3, as DNA: TGTGCCAGCAGCTTAGCGTCGGGCCTTATGGGAAATACGCAGTATTTT.